A single TCR beta chain is shown here with its context. Its target antigen remains unknown. The CDR1 and CDR2 encoded by the germline V gene are MNHNS and SASEGT. Including cysteine and phenylalanine, the CDR3 has 15 amino acids. This entry has no DNA. HCMV-specific IgG was detected in serum with a commercial ELISA kit to determine HCMV serostatus. Peripheral blood mononuclear cells were isolated from blood by Ficoll density gradient centrifugation. This sample is drawn from a study of T cells expressing NK-cell markers (dated by TCRdb to 2018 to 2021). Regarding the research as a whole: Three sorted T-cell subsets (CD3+CD56+NKG2C+, CD3+CD56+NKG2C- and CD3+CD56-NKG2C+) from under ten donors had their TCR beta-chain repertoires profiled. Seven of the eight sequenced donors were HCMV-seropositive and one was HCMV-seronegative. Randomly selected healthy volunteers, three men and five women, were used as the eight sequenced donors. The libraries were sequenced on Illumina HiSeq 2000/2500, MiSeq or NextSeq, producing 2 x 150 bp reads.

Sequencing instrument: Illumina HiSeq 2000. 5'RACE template switching, by which a universal primer site and unique molecular identifiers were added, was used to make TCR beta cDNA libraries. Priming for cDNA synthesis came from the TCR beta constant segment, and two successive PCR amplification steps followed. The authors' pipeline ran thus. MIGEC was used to demultiplex reads and group reads by UMI, and MiTCR was used to assemble and quantify clonotypes. To remove erroneous sequences, TCR cDNA sequences were retained only when supported by two or more reads. The tcR package was used for downstream repertoire analysis, and clonotypes were matched across fractions by CDR3 nucleotide sequence plus V segment. Antigen specificity was annotated against VDJdb with VDJmatch, allowing one amino acid substitution in CDR3. Following TCRdb reprocessing, every CDR3 protein sequence forms one entry, and DNA is not provided. TCRdb, rather than the study authors, made the V and J calls. The sample table gives approximately 170,000 distinct CDR3 sequences. The top ten constitute around 21% of the sample.

Findings and caveats that apply to the study as a whole: In several donors, the dominant CD3+CD56+NKG2C+ clonotypes were among the top 10 CD8+ clonotypes and accounted for about 1.0-7.5% of CD8+ T cells. Those dominant clonotypes were again the most abundant among CD3+CD56-NKG2C+ cells in a handful of donors, at about 28.3-60.1%. Whether the expanded NKG2C-expressing T cell clones were specific for HCMV antigens was left unclear.

This sequence originates from a man aged 18 to 69 in good health. The sequenced material came from blood T cells: a sorted CD56 or NKG2C T cell subset, CD4+ or CD8+ T cells, or bulk PBMC T cells (not recorded which). Recombination connected TRBV6-1 to TRBJ2-1; TCRdb's assignment of TRBD1 cannot be checked, as there is no DNA. Here the CDR3 is given as CASSEARGIFNEQFF.